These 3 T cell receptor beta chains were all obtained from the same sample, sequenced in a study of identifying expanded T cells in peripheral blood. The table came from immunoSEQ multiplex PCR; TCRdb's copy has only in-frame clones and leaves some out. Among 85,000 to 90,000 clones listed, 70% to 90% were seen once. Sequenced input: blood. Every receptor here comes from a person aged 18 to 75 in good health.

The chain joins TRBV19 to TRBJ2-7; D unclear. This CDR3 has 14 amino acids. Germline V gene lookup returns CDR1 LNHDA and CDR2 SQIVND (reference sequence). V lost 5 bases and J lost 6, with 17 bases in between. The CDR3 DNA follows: TGTGCCAGTAGTTATCAGGCTCGCACAAGCGAGCAGTACTTC. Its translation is CASSYQARTSEQYF.

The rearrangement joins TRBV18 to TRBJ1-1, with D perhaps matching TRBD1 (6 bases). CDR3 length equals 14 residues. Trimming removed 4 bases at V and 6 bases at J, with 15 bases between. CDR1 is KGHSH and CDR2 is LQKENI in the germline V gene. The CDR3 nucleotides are TGTGCCAGCTCACAATCGGCCAGGGGATCTGAAGCTTTCTTT. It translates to CASSQSARGSEAFF.

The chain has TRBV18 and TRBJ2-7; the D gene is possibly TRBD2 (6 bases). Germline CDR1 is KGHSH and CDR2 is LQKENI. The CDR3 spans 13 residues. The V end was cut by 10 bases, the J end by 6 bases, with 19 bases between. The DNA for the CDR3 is TGTGCCACCGGGGGTCAGGCAAATGGCGAGCAGTACTTC. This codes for CATGGQANGEQYF.